One and the same sample provided the 7 T cell receptor beta chains below, sequenced in a study of T cell repertoires in cytomegalovirus infection. MiXCR, applied by TCRdb to the reads, yields one record per CDR3 protein. The profile shows 740,000 or so distinct CDR3 sequences, 35% of them singletons. The sequenced sample was PBMCs. These receptors were taken from a human donor in good health (CMV status not recorded). Some clones in this sample may be carry-over from other donors' samples.

The CDR3 loop reads CASSLRGGGFHGYTF. The CDR3 nucleotides are TGTGCCAGCAGCCTCAGGGGGGGGGGCTTCCATGGCTACACCTTC. The genes are TRBV12-3 or TRBV12-4 and TRBJ1-2; the match to TRBD1 covers 7 bases. Trimming cost V 6 bases and J 6 bases; bases outside gene matches: 13. CDR3 length equals 15 residues.

The rearrangement joins TRBV7-8 to TRBJ1-1; D call uncertain. Trimming pared 0 bases from V and 0 bases from J, leaving 8 bases between. The germline CDR1 and CDR2 sequences are SGHVS and FQNEAQ. The CDR3 sequence is 15 residues long. CDR3 coding DNA: TGTGCCAGCAGCTTAGCGGAACTCCTGAACACTGAAGCTTTCTTT. Protein product: CASSLAELLNTEAFF.

The chain recombines TRBV4-2 with TRBJ2-2; 10 bases fit TRBD2. CDR3 length: 18 amino acids. V trimming: 1 base; J trimming: 3 bases; junction bases outside the gene matches: 8. CDR1 is LGHNA and CDR2 is YNFKEQ in the germline V gene. The CDR3 sequence: CASSQVASGSSHTGELFF. CDR3 nucleotides: TGTGCCAGCAGCCAAGTGGCTAGCGGGAGTTCGCACACCGGGGAGCTGTTTTTT.

This clonotype was observed at least ten times. This rearrangement joins TRBV12-3 or TRBV12-4 to TRBJ1-1; 9 nucleotides match TRBD1. The CDR3 totals 13 residues. The V segment lost 5 bases and the J segment 4 bases; nucleotides outside the gene matches: 2. The CDR3 region is CASSLQGATEAFF. CDR3 in DNA: TGTGCCAGCAGTCTACAGGGGGCCACTGAAGCTTTCTTT.

This clonotype was seen once. The chain carries TRBV28 and TRBJ2-2, with no clear D. CDR1 and CDR2 from the germline V gene are MDHEN and SYDVKM. The CDR3 totals 17 residues. V lost 3 bases, J lost 0 bases, and 14 bases lay in between. The CDR3: CASSLWAQGANTGELFF. The CDR3, as DNA: TGTGCCAGCAGTTTGTGGGCACAAGGCGCGAACACCGGGGAGCTGTTTTTT.

This clonotype has only a few counts. This chain uses TRBV28 with TRBJ2-3; D ambiguous. In germline, CDR1 is MDHEN, CDR2 SYDVKM. V lost 5 bases to trimming and J lost 6 bases, with 18 bases between them. The CDR3 length is 15 residues. CDR3 in DNA: TGTGCCAGCAGTCGAATCGCTGGACGACTGGATACGCAGTATTTT. Protein sequence: CASSRIAGRLDTQYF.

The chain links TRBV6-5 to TRBJ2-1, with D possibly TRBD2 on 5 matching bases. The germline V gene has CDR1 MNHEY and CDR2 SVGAGI. CDR3 length equals 14 residues. Trimming took off 6 bases at V and 7 bases at J, with 16 bases between the two ends. The CDR3 loop reads CASSSERATNEQFF. For the CDR3, the DNA is TGTGCCAGCAGCTCCGAGAGGGCCACTAATGAGCAGTTCTTC.